This is a list of T cell receptor beta chains from one sample in a study of blood T cell repertoires in COVID-19. The data were produced by immunoSEQ multiplex PCR, yet TCRdb's version contains in-frame clones alone and is incomplete. The repertoire includes 300,000 to 400,000 clones, around 89% of them detected once, and less than 1.2% sits in the top ten. The sample comprised PBMCs or T cells enriched from blood (not recorded which). Source of these receptors: a man aged 18 to 30 who had recovered from COVID-19. Both conserved end residues are part of each CDR3. D genes are given only for firm matches. Some rows mark clone size as missing; the rest say once, few, many or name a class of expanded clone.

>TRBV25-1|14|NA|NA|TRBJ1-1
CASRAGGGSAEAFF
TGTGCCAGCAGGGCGGGCGGGGGTTCAGCCGAAGCTTTCTTT
>TRBV11-2|15|NA|NA|TRBJ1-5
CASSLEPGGNQPQHF
TGTGCCAGCAGCTTAGAACCGGGGGGCAATCAGCCCCAGCATTTT
>TRBV5-4|15|NA|NA|TRBJ2-5
CASSRGFGGEETQYF
TGTGCCAGCAGCCGTGGTTTCGGCGGGGAAGAGACCCAGTACTTC
>TRBV30|14|NA|NA|TRBJ1-5
CAWSGGDGNQPQHF
TGTGCCTGGAGTGGGGGGGACGGCAATCAGCCCCAGCATTTT
>TRBV5-1|16|NA|NA|TRBJ1-4
CASSSQPGAPNEKLFF
TGCGCCAGCAGCTCGCAACCAGGCGCTCCTAATGAAAAACTGTTTTTT
>TRBV5-1|16|NA|once|TRBJ1-2
CASSGITGTVDYGYTF
TGCGCCAGCAGCGGGATAACAGGGACGGTAGACTATGGCTACACCTTC
>TRBV19|12|NA|NA|TRBJ1-1
CASRGGNTEAFF
TGTGCCAGCCGAGGGGGAAACACTGAAGCTTTCTTT
>TRBV27|19|TRBD1|NA|TRBJ1-2
CASSSRTARQAPGGYGYTF
TGTGCCAGCAGTTCACGTACCGCAAGACAGGCACCAGGGGGCTATGGCTACACCTTC
>TRBV6-5|14|TRBD1|NA|TRBJ2-7
CASIPGQGMDEQYF
TGTGCCAGCATTCCGGGACAGGGTATGGACGAGCAGTACTTC
>TRBV29-1|13|NA|NA|TRBJ1-2
CSVEGVRAGGYTF
TGCAGCGTTGAAGGGGTCAGGGCAGGAGGCTACACCTTC
>TRBV19|13|NA|NA|TRBJ1-1
CASSIGGNAEAFF
TGTGCCAGTAGTATAGGTGGCAACGCTGAAGCTTTCTTT